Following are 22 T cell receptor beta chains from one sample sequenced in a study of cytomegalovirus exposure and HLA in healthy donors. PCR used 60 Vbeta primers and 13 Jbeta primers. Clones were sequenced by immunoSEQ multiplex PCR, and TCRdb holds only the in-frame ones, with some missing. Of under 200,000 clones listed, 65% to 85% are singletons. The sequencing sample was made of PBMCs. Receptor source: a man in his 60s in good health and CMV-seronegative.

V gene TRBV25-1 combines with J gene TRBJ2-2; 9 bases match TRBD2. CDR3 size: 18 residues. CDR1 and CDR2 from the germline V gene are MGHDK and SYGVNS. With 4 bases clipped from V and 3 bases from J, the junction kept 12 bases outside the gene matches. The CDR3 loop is CASSVGSGRTTDTGELFF. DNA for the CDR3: TGTGCCAGCAGTGTGGGAAGCGGGAGGACGACAGACACCGGGGAGCTGTTTTTT.

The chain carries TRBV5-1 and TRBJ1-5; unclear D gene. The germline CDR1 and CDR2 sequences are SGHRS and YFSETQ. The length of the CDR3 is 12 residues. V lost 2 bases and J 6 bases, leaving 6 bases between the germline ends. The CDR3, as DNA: TGCGCCAGCAGCTTTAGCGGTCAGCCCCAGCATTTT. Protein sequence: CASSFSGQPQHF.

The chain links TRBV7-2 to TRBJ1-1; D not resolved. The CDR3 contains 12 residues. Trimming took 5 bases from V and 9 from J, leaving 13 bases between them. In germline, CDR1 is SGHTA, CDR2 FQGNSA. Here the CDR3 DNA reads TGTGCCAGCAGCCTCCGGGTGCGACAAGCTTTCTTT. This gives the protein CASSLRVRQAFF.

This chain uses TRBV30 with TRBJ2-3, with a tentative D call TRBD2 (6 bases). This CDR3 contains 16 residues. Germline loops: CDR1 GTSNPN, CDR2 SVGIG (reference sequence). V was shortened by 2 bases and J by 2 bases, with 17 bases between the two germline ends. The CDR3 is CAWSRGGTGFTDTQYF. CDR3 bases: TGTGCCTGGAGTCGTGGGGGGACGGGGTTCACAGATACGCAGTATTTT.

CDR3 sequence: CASSAAPGVGSYEQYF. The CDR3 nucleotides read TGTGCCAGTAGTGCGGCCCCCGGGGTGGGCTCCTACGAGCAGTACTTC. The gene calls are TRBV19 and TRBJ2-7, with D tentatively TRBD2 (5 bases). Per germline, CDR1 LNHDA and CDR2 SQIVND (reference sequence). Between the trimmed V and J ends, which lost 5 bases and 0 bases, there was a span of 17 bases. This CDR3 spans 16 amino acids.

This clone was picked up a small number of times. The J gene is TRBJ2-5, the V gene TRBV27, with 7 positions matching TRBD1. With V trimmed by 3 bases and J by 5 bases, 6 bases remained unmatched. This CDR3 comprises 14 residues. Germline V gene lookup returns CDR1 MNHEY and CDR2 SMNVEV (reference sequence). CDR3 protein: CASSFTGVRETQYF. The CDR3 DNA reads TGTGCCAGCAGTTTCACAGGGGTACGGGAGACCCAGTACTTC.

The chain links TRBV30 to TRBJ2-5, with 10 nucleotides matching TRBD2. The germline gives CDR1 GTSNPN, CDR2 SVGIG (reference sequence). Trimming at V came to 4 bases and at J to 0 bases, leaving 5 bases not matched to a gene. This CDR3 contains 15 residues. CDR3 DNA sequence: TGTGCCTGGAATCGGCTAGCGGGGGACCAAGAGACCCAGTACTTC. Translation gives CAWNRLAGDQETQYF.

The CDR3 protein is CASRDTGRNQPQHF. CDR3 DNA: TGCGCCAGCAGGGACACCGGTAGGAATCAGCCCCAGCATTTT. The chain combines TRBV10-2 with TRBJ1-5; TRBD1 is a possible D gene (5 bases). This CDR3 has 14 residues. Germline values: CDR1 WSHSY, CDR2 SAAADI. Trimming removed 6 bases at V and 4 bases at J, with 13 bases between.

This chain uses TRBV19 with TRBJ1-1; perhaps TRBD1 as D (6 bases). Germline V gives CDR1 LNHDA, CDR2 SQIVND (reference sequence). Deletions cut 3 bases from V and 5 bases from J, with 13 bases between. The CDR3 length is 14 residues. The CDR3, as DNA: TGTGCCAGTAGTATGTTGCGGGGGCGTACTGAAGCTTTCTTT. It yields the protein CASSMLRGRTEAFF.

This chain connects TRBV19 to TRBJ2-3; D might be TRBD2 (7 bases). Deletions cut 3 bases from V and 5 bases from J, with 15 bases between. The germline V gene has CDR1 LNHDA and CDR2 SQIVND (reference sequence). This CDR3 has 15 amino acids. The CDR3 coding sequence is TGTGCCAGTAGTATGGGGCAGGGGAGGGGAGATACGCAGTATTTT. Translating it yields CASSMGQGRGDTQYF.

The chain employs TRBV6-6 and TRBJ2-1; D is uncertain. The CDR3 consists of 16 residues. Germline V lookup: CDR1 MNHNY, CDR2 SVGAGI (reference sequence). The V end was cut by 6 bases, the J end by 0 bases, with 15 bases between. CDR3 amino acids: CASSQPSAASYNEQFF. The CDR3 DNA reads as TGTGCCAGCAGCCAACCTTCGGCGGCCTCCTACAATGAGCAGTTCTTC.

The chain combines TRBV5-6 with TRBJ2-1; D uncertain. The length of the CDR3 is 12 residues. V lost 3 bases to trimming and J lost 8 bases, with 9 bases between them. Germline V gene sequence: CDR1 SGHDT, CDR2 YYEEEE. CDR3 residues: CASSWMGDEQFF. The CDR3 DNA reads TGTGCCAGCAGCTGGATGGGCGATGAGCAGTTCTTC.

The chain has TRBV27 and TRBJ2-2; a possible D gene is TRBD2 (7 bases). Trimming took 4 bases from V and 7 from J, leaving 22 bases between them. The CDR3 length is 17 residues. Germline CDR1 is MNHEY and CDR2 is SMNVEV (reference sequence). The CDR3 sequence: CASSSVSGGRRGGELFF. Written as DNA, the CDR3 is TGTGCCAGCAGTTCCGTGTCGGGGGGCCGCCGTGGCGGGGAGCTGTTTTTT.

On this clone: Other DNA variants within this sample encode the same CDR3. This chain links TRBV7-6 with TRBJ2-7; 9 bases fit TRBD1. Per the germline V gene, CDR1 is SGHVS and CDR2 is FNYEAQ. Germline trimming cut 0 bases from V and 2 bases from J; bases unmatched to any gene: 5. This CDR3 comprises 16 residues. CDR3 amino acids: CASSLATGQGTYEQYF. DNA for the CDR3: TGTGCCAGCAGCTTAGCAACCGGACAGGGGACCTACGAGCAGTACTTC.

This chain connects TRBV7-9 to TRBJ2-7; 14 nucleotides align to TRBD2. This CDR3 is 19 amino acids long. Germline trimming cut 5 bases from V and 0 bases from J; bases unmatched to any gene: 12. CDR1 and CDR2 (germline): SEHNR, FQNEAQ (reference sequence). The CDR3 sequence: CASSTLPGLAGASSYEQYF. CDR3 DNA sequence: TGTGCCAGCAGCACTCTTCCGGGACTAGCGGGGGCCAGCTCCTACGAGCAGTACTTC.

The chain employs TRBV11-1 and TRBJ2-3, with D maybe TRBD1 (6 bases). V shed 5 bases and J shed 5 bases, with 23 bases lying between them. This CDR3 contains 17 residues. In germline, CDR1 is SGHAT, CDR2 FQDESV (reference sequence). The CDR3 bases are TGTGCCAGCAGCGATGGGGATAGGGGGACCCTTCGAGATACGCAGTATTTT. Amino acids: CASSDGDRGTLRDTQYF. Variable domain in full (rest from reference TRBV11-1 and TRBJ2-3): EAEVAQSPRYKITEKSQAVAFWCDPISGHATLYWYRQILGQGPELLVQFQDESVVDDSQLPKDRFSAERLKGVDSTLKIQPAELGDSAMYLCASSDGDRGTLRDTQYFGPGTRLTVL.

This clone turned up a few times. The chain's CDR3 is CASSWDRGFELFF. CDR3 coding DNA: TGTGCCAGCAGCTGGGACAGGGGGTTTGAACTGTTTTTT. The chain carries TRBV5-4 and TRBJ1-4; TRBD1 matches 11 bases. This CDR3 is 13 amino acids long. V was clipped by 3 bases and J by 12 bases; unmatched bases: 4. Germline CDR1 is SGHNT and CDR2 is YYREEE (reference sequence).

CDR3 sequence reads: CASSLGQVPYEQYF. The CDR3 coding sequence is TGTGCCAGCAGTTTGGGACAAGTACCCTACGAGCAGTACTTC. The V call is TRBV6-5, the J call TRBJ2-5, with a possible D match to TRBD1 (6 bases). The DNA end is more similar to TRBJ2-7, so the J call may be wrong. The CDR3 covers 14 residues. Germline CDR1 and CDR2: MNHEY and SVGAGI.

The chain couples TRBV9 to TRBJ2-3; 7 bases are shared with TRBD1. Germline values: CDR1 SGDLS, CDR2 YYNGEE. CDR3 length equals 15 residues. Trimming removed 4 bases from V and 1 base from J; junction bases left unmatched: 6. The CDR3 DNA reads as TGTGCCAGCAGCCCAAGGACAGGAGGCACAGATACGCAGTATTTT. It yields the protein CASSPRTGGTDTQYF.

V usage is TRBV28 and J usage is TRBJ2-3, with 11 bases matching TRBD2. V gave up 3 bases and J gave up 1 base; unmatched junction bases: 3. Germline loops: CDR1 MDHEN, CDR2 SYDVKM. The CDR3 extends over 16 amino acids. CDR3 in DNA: TGTGCCAGCAGTTTGGGACTAGCGGACCGCACAGATACGCAGTATTTT. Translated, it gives CASSLGLADRTDTQYF.

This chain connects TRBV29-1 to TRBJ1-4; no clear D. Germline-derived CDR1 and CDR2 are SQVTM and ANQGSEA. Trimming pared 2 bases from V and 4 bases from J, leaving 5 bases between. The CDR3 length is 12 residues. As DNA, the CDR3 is TGCAGCGTTGAACAGGATAATGAAAAACTGTTTTTT. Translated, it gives CSVEQDNEKLFF.

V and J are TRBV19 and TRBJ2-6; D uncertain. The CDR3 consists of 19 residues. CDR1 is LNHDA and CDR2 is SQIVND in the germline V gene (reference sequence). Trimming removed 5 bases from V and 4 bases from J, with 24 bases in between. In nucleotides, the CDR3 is TGTGCCAGTAGTTCCCTAGTTGTTAGGCCGACCGGAGGGGCCAACGTCCTGACTTTC. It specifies CASSSLVVRPTGGANVLTF.